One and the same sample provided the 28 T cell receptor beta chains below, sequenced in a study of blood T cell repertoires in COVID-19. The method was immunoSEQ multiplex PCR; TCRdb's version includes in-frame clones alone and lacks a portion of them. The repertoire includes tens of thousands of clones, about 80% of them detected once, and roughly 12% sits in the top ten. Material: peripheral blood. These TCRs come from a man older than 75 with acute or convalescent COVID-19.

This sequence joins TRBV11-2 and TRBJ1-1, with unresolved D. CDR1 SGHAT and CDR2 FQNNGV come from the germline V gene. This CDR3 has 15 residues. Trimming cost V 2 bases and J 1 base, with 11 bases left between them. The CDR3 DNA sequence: TGTGCCAGCAGCTTACAGTCTGGAGGGAACACTGAAGCTTTCTTT. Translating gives CASSLQSGGNTEAFF.

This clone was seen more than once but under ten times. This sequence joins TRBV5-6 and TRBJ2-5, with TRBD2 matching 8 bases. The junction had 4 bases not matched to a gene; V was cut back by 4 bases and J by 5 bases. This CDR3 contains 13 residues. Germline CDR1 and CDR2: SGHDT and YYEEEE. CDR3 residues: CASSRTSRETQYF. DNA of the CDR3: TGTGCCAGCAGCCGGACTAGCAGGGAGACCCAGTACTTC.

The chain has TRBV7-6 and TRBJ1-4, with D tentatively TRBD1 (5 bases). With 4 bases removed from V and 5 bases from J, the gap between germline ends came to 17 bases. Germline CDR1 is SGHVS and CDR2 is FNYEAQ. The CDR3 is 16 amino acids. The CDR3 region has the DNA TGTGCCAGCAGCTCCCTACCGCAGGGCCTGAATGAAAAACTGTTTTTT. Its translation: CASSSLPQGLNEKLFF. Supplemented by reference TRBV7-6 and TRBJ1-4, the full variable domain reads GAGVSQSPRYKVTKRGQDVALRCDPISGHVSLYWYRQALGQGPEFLTYFNYEAQQDKSGLPNDRFSAERPEGSISTLTIQRTEQRDSAMYRCASSSLPQGLNEKLFFGSGTQLSVL.

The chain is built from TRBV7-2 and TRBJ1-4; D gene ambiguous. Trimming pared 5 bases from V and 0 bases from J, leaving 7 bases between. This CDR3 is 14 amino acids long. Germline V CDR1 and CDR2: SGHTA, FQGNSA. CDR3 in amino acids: CASSPFATNEKLFF. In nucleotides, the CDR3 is TGTGCCAGCAGCCCCTTCGCAACTAATGAAAAACTGTTTTTT.

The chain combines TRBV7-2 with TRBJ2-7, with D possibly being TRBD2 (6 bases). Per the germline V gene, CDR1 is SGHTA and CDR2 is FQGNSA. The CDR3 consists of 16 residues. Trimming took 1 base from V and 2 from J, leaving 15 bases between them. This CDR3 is CASSLGSGGATYEQYF. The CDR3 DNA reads TGTGCCAGCAGCTTAGGATCCGGGGGAGCGACCTACGAGCAGTACTTC.

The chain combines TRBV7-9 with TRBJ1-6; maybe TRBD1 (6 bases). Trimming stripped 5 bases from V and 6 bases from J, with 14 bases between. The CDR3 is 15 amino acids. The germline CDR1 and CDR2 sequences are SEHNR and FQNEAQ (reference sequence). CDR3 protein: CASSPHGQPNSPLHF. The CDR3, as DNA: TGTGCCAGCAGCCCGCACGGACAGCCTAATTCACCCCTCCACTTT.

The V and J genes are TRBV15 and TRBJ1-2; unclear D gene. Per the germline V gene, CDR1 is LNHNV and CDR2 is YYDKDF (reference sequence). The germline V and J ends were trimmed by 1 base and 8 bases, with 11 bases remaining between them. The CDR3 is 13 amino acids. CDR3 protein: CATSRVPLEGYTF. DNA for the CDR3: TGTGCCACCAGCAGAGTCCCCCTTGAGGGCTACACCTTC.

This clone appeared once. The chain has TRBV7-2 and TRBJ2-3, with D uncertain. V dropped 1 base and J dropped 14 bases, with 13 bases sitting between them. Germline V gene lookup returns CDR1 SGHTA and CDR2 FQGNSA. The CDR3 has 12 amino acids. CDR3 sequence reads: CASSLVVPPGYF. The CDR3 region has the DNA TGTGCCAGCAGCTTAGTGGTACCACCGGGGTATTTT.

CDR3 residues: CASSYPTQGINTEAFF. The CDR3 region has the DNA TGTGCCAGCAGTTACCCAACGCAGGGAATAAACACTGAAGCTTTCTTT. V is TRBV6-5 and J is TRBJ1-1; maybe TRBD1 (5 bases). V shed 2 bases and J shed 2 bases, with 15 bases lying between them. The CDR3 runs 16 residues. Germline CDR1 is MNHEY and CDR2 is SVGAGI.

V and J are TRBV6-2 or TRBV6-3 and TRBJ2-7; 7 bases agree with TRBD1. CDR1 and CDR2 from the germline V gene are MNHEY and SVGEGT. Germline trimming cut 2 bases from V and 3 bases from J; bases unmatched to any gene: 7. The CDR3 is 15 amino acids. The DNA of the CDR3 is TGTGCCAGCAGTTACCAAGAGACAGGGAGCTACGAGCAGTACTTC. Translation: CASSYQETGSYEQYF.

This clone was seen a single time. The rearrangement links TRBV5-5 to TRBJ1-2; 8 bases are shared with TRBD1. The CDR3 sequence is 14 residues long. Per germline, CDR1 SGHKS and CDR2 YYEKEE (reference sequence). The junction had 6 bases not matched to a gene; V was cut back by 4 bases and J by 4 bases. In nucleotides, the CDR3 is TGTGCCAGCAGCGCCGGGCAGGGGGCCTATGGCTACACCTTC. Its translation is CASSAGQGAYGYTF. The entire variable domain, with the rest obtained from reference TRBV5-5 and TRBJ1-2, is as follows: DAGVTQSPTHLIKTRGQQVTLRCSPISGHKSVSWYQQVLGQGPQFIFQYYEKEERGRGNFPDRFSARQFPNYSSELNVNALLLGDSALYLCASSAGQGAYGYTFGSGTRLTVV.

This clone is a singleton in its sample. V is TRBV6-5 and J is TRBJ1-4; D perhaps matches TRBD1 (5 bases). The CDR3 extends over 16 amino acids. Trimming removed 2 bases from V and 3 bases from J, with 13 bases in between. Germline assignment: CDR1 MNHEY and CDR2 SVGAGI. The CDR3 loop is CASSYTPGRANEKLFF. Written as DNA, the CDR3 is TGTGCCAGCAGTTACACCCCAGGGAGGGCTAATGAAAAACTGTTTTTT.

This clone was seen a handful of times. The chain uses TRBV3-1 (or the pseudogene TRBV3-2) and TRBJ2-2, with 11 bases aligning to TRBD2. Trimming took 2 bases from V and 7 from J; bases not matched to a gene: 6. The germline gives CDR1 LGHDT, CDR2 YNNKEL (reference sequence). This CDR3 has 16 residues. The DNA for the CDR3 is TGTGCCAGCAGCCAATCCACTAGCGGGGGCGGCGGGGAGCTGTTTTTT. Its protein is CASSQSTSGGGGELFF.

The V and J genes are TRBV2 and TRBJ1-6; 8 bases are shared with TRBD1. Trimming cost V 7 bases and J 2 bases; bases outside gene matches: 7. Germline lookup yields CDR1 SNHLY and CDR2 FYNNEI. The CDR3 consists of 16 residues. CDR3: CASIQGALTYNSPLHF. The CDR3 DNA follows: TGTGCCAGCATTCAGGGGGCGCTGACCTATAATTCACCCCTCCACTTT.

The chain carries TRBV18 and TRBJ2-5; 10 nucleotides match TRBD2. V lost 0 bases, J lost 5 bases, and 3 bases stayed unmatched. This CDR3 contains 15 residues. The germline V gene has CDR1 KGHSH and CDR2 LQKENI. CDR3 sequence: CASSPPSGGIETQYF. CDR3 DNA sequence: TGTGCCAGCTCACCACCTAGCGGGGGGATCGAGACCCAGTACTTC.

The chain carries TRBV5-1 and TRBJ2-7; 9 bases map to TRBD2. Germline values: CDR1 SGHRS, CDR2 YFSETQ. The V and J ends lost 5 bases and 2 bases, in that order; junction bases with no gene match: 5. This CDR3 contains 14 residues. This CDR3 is CASRSSGTTYEQYF. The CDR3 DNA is TGCGCCAGCAGGTCTAGCGGGACAACCTACGAGCAGTACTTC.

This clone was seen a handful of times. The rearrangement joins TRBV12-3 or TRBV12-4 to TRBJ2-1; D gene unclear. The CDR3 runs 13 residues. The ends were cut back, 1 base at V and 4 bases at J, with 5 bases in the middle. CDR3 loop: CASSLDQYNEQFF. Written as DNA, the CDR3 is TGTGCCAGCAGTTTAGACCAGTACAATGAGCAGTTCTTC.

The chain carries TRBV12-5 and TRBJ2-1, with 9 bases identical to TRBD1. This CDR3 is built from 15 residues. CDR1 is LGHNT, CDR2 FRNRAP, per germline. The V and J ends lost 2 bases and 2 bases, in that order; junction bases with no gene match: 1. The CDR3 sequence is CASGLRTGAYNEQFF. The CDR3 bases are TGTGCTAGTGGTTTGCGGACAGGGGCCTACAATGAGCAGTTCTTC.

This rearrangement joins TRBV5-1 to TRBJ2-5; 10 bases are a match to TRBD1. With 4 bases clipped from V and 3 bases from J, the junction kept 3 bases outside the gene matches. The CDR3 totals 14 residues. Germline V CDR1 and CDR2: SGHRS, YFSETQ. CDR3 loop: CASSTGTGEETQYF. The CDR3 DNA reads TGCGCCAGCAGCACCGGGACAGGGGAAGAGACCCAGTACTTC.

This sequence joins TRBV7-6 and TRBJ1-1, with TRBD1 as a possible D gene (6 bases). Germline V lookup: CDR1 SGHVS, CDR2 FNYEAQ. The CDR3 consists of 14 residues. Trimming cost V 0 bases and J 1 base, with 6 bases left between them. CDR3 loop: CASSLAQGNTEAFF. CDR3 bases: TGTGCCAGCAGCTTAGCACAGGGGAACACTGAAGCTTTCTTT.

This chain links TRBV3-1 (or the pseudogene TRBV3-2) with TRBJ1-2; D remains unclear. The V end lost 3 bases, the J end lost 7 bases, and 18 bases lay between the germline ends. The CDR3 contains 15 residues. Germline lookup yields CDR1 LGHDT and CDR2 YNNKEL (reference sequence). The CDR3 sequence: CASSHSREGKSGYTF. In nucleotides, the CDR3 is TGTGCCAGCAGCCATAGTCGGGAGGGTAAAAGTGGCTACACCTTC.

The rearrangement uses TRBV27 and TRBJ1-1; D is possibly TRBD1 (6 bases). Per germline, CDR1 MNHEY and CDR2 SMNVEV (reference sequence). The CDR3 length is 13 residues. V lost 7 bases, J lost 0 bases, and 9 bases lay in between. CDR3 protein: CASTNRVNTEAFF. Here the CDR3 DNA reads TGTGCCAGCACAAACAGGGTGAACACTGAAGCTTTCTTT.

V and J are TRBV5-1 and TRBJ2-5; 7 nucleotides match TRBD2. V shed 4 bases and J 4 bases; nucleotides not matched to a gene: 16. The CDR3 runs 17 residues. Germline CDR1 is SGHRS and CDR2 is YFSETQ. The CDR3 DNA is TGCGCCAGCAGCCGCGAGCAAGTGGCGGGGGACGGAGAGACCCAGTACTTC. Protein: CASSREQVAGDGETQYF.

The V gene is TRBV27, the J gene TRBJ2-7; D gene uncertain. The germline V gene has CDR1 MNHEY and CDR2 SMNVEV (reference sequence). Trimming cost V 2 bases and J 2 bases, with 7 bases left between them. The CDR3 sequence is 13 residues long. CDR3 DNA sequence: TGTGCCAGCAGTTTACAGGATCCCTACGAGCAGTACTTC. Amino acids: CASSLQDPYEQYF.

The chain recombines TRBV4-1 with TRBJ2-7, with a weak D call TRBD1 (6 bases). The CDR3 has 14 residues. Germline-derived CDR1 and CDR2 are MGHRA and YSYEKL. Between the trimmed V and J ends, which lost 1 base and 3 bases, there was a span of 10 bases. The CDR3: CASSQAGAHYEQYF. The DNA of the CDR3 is TGCGCCAGCAGCCAAGCAGGGGCACACTACGAGCAGTACTTC.

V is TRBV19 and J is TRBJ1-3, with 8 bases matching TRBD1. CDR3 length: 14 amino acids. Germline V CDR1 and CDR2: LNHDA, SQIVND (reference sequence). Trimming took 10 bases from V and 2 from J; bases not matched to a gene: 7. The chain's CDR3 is CATNQGAAGNTIYF. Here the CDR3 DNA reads TGTGCCACCAACCAGGGGGCGGCTGGAAACACCATATATTTT.

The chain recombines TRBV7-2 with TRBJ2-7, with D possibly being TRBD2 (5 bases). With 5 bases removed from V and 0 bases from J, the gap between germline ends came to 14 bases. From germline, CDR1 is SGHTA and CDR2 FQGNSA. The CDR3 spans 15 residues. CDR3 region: CASSLISESSYEQYF. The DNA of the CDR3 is TGTGCCAGCAGCCTCATTAGCGAGAGCTCCTACGAGCAGTACTTC.

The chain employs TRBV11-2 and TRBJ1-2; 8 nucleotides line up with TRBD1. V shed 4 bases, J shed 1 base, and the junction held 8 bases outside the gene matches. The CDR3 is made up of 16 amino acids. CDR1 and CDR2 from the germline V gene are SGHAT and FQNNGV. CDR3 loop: CASSSYRTGNNYGYTF. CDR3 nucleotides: TGTGCCAGCAGCTCATACCGGACAGGGAATAACTATGGCTACACCTTC. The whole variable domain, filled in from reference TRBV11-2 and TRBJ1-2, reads EAGVAQSPRYKIIEKRQSVAFWCNPISGHATLYWYQQILGQGPKLLIQFQNNGVVDDSQLPKDRFSAERLKGVDSTLKIQPAKLEDSAVYLCASSSYRTGNNYGYTFGSGTRLTVV.